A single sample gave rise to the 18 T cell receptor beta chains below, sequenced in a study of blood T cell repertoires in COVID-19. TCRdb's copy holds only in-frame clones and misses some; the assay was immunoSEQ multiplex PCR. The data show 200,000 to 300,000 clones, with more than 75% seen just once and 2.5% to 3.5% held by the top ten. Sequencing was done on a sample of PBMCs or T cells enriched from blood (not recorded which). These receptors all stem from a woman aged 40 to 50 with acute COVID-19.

The CDR3 DNA reads TGTGCCAGTAGTTCGGACAGGGGGGGCCAAGAGACCCAGTACTTC. Translation: CASSSDRGGQETQYF. The chain is built from TRBV19 and TRBJ2-5; 10 nucleotides agree with TRBD1. The CDR3 length is 15 residues. Germline-derived CDR1 and CDR2 are LNHDA and SQIVND (reference sequence). With V trimmed by 5 bases and J by 1 base, 4 bases remained unmatched.

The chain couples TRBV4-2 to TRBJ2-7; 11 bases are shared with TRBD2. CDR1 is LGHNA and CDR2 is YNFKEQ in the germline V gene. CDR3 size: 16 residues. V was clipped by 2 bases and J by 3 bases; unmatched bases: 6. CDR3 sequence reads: CASSQHTSGRNYEQYF. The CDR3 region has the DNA TGTGCCAGCAGCCAACATACTAGCGGGAGAAACTACGAGCAGTACTTC.

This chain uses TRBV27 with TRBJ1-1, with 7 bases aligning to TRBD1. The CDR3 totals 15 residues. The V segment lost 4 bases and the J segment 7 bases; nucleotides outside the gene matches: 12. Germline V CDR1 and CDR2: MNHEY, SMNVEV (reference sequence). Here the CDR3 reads CASSSIEGGANEAFF. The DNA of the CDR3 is TGTGCCAGCAGTTCGATCGAAGGGGGCGCGAATGAAGCTTTCTTT.

CDR3 DNA: TGTGCCAGCTCACCACTAGGGGCTGGAAACACCATATATTTT. As protein: CASSPLGAGNTIYF. V and J are TRBV18 and TRBJ1-3; D may be TRBD1 (5 bases). Trimming removed 1 base from V and 2 bases from J, with 6 bases in between. CDR3 length: 14 residues. The germline gives CDR1 KGHSH, CDR2 LQKENI.

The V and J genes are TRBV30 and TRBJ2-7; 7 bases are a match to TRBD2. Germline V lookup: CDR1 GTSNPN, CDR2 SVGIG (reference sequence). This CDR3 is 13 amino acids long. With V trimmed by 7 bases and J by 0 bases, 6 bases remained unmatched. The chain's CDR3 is CAYRRGSSYEQYF. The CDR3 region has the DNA TGTGCCTACCGTCGCGGGAGCTCCTACGAGCAGTACTTC.

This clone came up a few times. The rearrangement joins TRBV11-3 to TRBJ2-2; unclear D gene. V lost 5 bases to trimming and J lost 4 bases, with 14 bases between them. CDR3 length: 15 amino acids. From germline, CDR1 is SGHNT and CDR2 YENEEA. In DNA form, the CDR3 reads TGTGCCAGCAGCCTCCCCGTGGCCCGCACCGGGGAGCTGTTTTTT. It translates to CASSLPVARTGELFF.

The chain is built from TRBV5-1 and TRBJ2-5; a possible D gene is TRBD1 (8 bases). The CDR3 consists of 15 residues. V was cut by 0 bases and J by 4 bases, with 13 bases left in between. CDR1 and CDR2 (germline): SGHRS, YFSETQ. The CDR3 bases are TGCGCCAGCAGCTTGGATACAGGGGGGGTAGAGACCCAGTACTTC. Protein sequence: CASSLDTGGVETQYF.

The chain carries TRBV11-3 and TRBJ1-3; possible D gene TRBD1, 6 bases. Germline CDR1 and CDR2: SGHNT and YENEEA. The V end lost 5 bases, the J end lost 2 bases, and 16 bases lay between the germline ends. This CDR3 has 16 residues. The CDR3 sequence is CASSQEGQSPGNTIYF. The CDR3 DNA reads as TGTGCCAGCAGCCAGGAAGGACAGAGTCCTGGAAACACCATATATTTT.

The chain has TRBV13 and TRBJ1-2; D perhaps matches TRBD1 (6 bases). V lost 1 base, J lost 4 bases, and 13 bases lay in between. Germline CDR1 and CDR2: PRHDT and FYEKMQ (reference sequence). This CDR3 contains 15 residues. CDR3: CASSLVSTGSYGYTF. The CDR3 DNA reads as TGTGCCAGCAGCTTAGTATCAACAGGGAGCTATGGCTACACCTTC. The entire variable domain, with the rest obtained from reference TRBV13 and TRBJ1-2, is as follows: AAGVIQSPRHLIKEKRETATLKCYPIPRHDTVYWYQQGPGQDPQFLISFYEKMQSDKGSIPDRFSAQQFSDYHSELNMSSLELGDSALYFCASSLVSTGSYGYTFGSGTRLTVV.

The CDR3 DNA is TGTGCCACCAGGCTATCGGGACTAGCGGGAGGAGACACCGGGGAGCTGTTTTTT. As protein: CATRLSGLAGGDTGELFF. The chain has TRBV15 and TRBJ2-2; 15 nucleotides match TRBD2. This CDR3 comprises 18 residues. The V segment lost 6 bases and the J segment 3 bases; nucleotides outside the gene matches: 8. The germline gives CDR1 LNHNV, CDR2 YYDKDF (reference sequence).

The CDR3 sequence is CASSPRGTGVQGKYF. CDR3 nucleotide sequence: TGTGCCAGCAGCCCCCGCGGGACAGGGGTACAAGGAAAGTACTTC. V and J are TRBV3-1 (or the pseudogene TRBV3-2) and TRBJ2-7, with 10 bases that match TRBD1. V lost 4 bases, J lost 11 bases, and 14 bases stayed unmatched. Germline V gives CDR1 LGHDT, CDR2 YNNKEL (reference sequence). CDR3 length equals 15 residues.

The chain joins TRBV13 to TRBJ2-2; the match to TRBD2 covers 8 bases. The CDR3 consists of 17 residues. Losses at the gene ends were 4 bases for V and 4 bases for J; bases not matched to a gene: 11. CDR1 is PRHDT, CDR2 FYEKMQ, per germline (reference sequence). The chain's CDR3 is CASSSQSGTRGTGELFF. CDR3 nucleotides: TGTGCCAGCAGCTCCCAATCCGGGACTAGGGGCACCGGGGAGCTGTTTTTT.

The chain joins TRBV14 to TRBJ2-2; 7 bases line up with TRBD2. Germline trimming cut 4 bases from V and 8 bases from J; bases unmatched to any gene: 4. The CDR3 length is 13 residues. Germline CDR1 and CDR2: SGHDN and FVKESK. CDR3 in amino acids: CASSRGGRGELFF. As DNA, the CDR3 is TGTGCCAGCAGCCGGGGGGGACGAGGGGAGCTGTTTTTT. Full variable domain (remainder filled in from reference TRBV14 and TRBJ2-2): EAGVTQFPSHSVIEKGQTVTLRCDPISGHDNLYWYRRVMGKEIKFLLHFVKESKQDESGMPNNRFLAERTGGTYSTLKVQPAELEDSGVYFCASSRGGRGELFFGEGSRLTVL.

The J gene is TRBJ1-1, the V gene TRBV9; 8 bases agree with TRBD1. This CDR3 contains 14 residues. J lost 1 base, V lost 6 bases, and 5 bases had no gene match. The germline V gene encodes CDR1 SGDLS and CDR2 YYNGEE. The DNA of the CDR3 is TGTGCCAGCACCGCCGGACAGGGGAACACTGAAGCTTTCTTT. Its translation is CASTAGQGNTEAFF.

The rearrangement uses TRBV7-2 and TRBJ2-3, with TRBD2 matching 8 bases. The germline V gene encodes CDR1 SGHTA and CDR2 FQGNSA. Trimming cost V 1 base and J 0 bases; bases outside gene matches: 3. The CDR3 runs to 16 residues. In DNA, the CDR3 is TGTGCCAGCAGCTTAGTTCCTAGCGGGAGCACAGATACGCAGTATTTT. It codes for CASSLVPSGSTDTQYF.

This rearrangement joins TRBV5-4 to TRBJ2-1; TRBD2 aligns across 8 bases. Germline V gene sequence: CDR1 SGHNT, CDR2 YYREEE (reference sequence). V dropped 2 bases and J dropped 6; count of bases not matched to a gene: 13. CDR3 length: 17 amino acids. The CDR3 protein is CASSFYGRAKGGNEQFF. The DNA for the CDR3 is TGTGCCAGCAGCTTCTACGGGAGGGCCAAAGGGGGCAATGAGCAGTTCTTC.

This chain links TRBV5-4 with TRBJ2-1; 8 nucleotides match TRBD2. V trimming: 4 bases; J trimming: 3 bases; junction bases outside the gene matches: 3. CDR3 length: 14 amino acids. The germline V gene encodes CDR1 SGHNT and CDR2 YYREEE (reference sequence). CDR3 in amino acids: CASSTSGLYNEQFF. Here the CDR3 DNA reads TGTGCCAGCAGCACTAGCGGCCTCTACAATGAGCAGTTCTTC.

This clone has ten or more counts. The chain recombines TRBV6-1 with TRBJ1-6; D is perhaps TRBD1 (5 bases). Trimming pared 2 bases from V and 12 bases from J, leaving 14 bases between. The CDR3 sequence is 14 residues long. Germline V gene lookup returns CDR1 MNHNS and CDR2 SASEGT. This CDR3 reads CASSEFGGRLPLHF. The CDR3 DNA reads TGTGCCAGCAGTGAATTCGGGGGTCGTCTACCCCTCCACTTT.